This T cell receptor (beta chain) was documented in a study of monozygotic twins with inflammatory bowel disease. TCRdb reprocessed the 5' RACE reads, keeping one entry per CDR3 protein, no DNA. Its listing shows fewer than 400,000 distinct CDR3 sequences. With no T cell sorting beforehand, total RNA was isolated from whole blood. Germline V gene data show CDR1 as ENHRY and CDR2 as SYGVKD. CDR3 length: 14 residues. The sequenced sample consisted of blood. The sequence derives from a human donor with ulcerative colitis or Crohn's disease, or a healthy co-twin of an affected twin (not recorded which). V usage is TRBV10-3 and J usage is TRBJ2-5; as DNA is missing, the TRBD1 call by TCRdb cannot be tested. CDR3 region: CAISPYRGEETQYF.